These T cell receptor beta chains were read from a single sample in a study of T-cell memory formation after mild COVID-19. A single record per CDR3 protein comes from TCRdb applying MiXCR to the 5' RACE reads. The repertoire holds under 150,000 distinct CDR3 sequences, with more than 15% as singletons. Sequenced material: PBMCs or a T cell subset sorted from them (not recorded which). The source is an adult woman who had mild COVID-19 (a few samples of this study predate the infection). Cell type and time point are not known. CDR3s include the opening cysteine and the closing phenylalanine or tryptophan. Each record gives: J gene, D gene, CDR3 length, V gene, clone size, CDR3 DNA, CDR3 protein. D genes are given only for firm matches. The listing skips clone size in some rows; elsewhere it reads once, few, many or a size class.

TRBJ2-2 | NA | 17 | TRBV7-2 | few | TGTGCCAGCAGCTTAGTCGGCATGGGCAGGACCACCGGGGAGCTGTTTTTT | CASSLVGMGRTTGELFF
TRBJ2-7 | TRBD1 | 14 | TRBV5-1 | NA | TGCGCCAGCAGCTTTCGGACAGGGGACTACGAGCAGTACTTC | CASSFRTGDYEQYF
TRBJ2-4 | NA | 13 | TRBV23-1 | few | TGCGCCAGCAGTCGAGGGTCGACGAACATTCAGTACTTC | CASSRGSTNIQYF
TRBJ1-2 | NA | 12 | TRBV11-2 | NA | TGTGCCAGCAGCCCCGCGGACTATGGCTACACCTTC | CASSPADYGYTF
TRBJ2-2 | NA | 16 | TRBV18 | few | TGTGCCAGCTCACCGAAACTACAGCAGAACACCGGGGAGCTGTTTTTT | CASSPKLQQNTGELFF
TRBJ2-1 | TRBD2 | 14 | TRBV6-5 | few | TGTGCCAGCAAGCGGGGGAACTCCTACAATGAGCAGTTCTTC | CASKRGNSYNEQFF
TRBJ1-4 | NA | 13 | TRBV29-1 | few | TGCAGCGTTCGACAGGACATTTATGAAAAACTGTTTTTT | CSVRQDIYEKLFF
TRBJ1-2 | NA | 13 | TRBV29-1 | NA | TGCAGCGTTGTCCCATTTAGCAACTATGGCTACACCTTC | CSVVPFSNYGYTF
TRBJ1-1 | TRBD1 | 13 | TRBV20-1 | NA | TGCAGTGCCTACAGGGGCCCCGGCACTGAAGCTTTCTTT | CSAYRGPGTEAFF
TRBJ2-7 | NA | 15 | TRBV7-9 | few | TGTGCCAGCAGCCCCCGGGCACAGGGAACTAGCGAGCAGTACTTC | CASSPRAQGTSEQYF
TRBJ1-1 | TRBD1 | 15 | TRBV29-1 | NA | TGCAGCGTTTCAGGGGGCCTACCTTCCAACACTGAAGCTTTCTTT | CSVSGGLPSNTEAFF
TRBJ1-1 | NA | 14 | TRBV25-1 | NA | TGTGCCAGCAGTGAATCTGGCGTGGCGGGTGAAGCTTTCTTT | CASSESGVAGEAFF
TRBJ1-1 | NA | 13 | TRBV29-1 | few | TGCAGCGTTTCCCTCAAAGGAGACACTGAAGCTTTCTTT | CSVSLKGDTEAFF
TRBJ2-1 | TRBD2 | 16 | TRBV19 | few | TGTGCCAGTAGTATAGTCGGGAGGGCCTCGGTAAATGAGCAGTTCTTC | CASSIVGRASVNEQFF
TRBJ2-1 | TRBD2 | 19 | TRBV6-2/TRBV6-3 | few | TGTGCCAGCAGTTACCCTACTAGCGGGAGGGCCCACGCCTACAATGAGCAGTTCTTC | CASSYPTSGRAHAYNEQFF
TRBJ2-5 | NA | 14 | TRBV7-7 | NA | TGTGCTAGCAGCCCGAGAGGCGTCCAAGAGACCCAGTACTTC | CASSPRGVQETQYF
TRBJ1-1 | TRBD1 | 16 | TRBV11-2 | NA | TGTGCCAGCAGCCCTCGAGGGGGCAGGGGAAACACTGAAGCTTTCTTT | CASSPRGGRGNTEAFF
TRBJ2-7 | TRBD1 | 14 | TRBV5-1 | NA | TGCGCCAGCAGCCCGGACAGGGGGATCTACGAGCAGTACTTC | CASSPDRGIYEQYF
TRBJ2-2 | NA | 15 | TRBV5-1 | few | TGCGCCAGTCAAGACAACGGGGCGCGAACCGGGGAGCTGTTTTTT | CASQDNGARTGELFF
TRBJ1-4 | NA | 16 | TRBV28 | few | TGTGCCAGCAGTTTACGATCCAGGGCTCCTAATGAAAAACTGTTTTTT | CASSLRSRAPNEKLFF
TRBJ2-3 | NA | 13 | TRBV7-6 | NA | TGTGCCAGCAGCTTCGAGGTGGGAGATACGCAGTATTTT | CASSFEVGDTQYF
TRBJ2-6 | TRBD1 | 17 | TRBV29-1 | few | TGCAGCGTTGACGTGGAAACCGGACAGGGAGTTTCCAACGTCCTGACTTTC | CSVDVETGQGVSNVLTF
TRBJ2-2 | NA | 15 | TRBV11-2 | NA | TGTGCCAGCAGCTTCTTCAGGCCGGCACCCGGGGAGCTGTTTTTT | CASSFFRPAPGELFF
TRBJ1-1 | TRBD1 | 14 | TRBV5-1 | few | TGCGCCAGCAGCCCCGGACAGGGCGAAACTGAAGCTTTCTTT | CASSPGQGETEAFF
TRBJ2-5 | NA | 13 | TRBV24-1 | few | TGTGCCACCAGTGATGGGGCCCAAGAGACCCAGTACTTC | CATSDGAQETQYF
TRBJ2-5 | NA | 14 | TRBV5-5 | NA | TGTGCCAGCAGCTTGGGACATGGGGGAGAGACCCAGTACTTC | CASSLGHGGETQYF
TRBJ2-1 | TRBD1 | 15 | TRBV30 | few | TGTGCCTGGATCCCCGGGACAGGGCCCTCGAATGAGCAGTTCTTC | CAWIPGTGPSNEQFF
TRBJ2-2 | TRBD2 | 16 | TRBV7-2 | few | TGTGCCAGCAGCTTGACTAGCGGGACCAACACCGGGGAGCTGTTTTTT | CASSLTSGTNTGELFF